One and the same sample provided the 27 T cell receptor beta chains below, sequenced in a study of vaccination effects on CD4 cells after COVID-19 (dated 2022 in TCRdb). These receptors are not linked to any known antigen. Library preparation employed the immunoSEQ multiplex PCR assay. In TCRdb, the immuneACCESS table is reduced to in-frame sequences with V and J assigned. These tables do not hold every clone; where another copy was compared, an unresolved V gene accounts for under half, and the others remain unexplained. For this sample the table gives some 60,000 clones, of which about 72% were detected only once. The ten biggest clones cover approximately 3% of the sample. In the ViraFEST assay, PBMC were stimulated with viral peptide pools, and TCR sequencing was then used to find antigen-specific CD4+ T cell clonotypes based on their expansion. After roughly 11 days of culture, CD4+ T cells were isolated with the EasySep CD4+ T cell isolation kit. None of the healthy vaccine recipients had a prior SARS-CoV-2 infection, which was confirmed by nucleocapsid antibody tests that came back negative both before and after vaccination.

The specimen was CD4+ T cells from PBMCs cultured with HCoV-NL63 spike peptides, collected before COVID-19 vaccination. Taken with the paper, the label for cell subset or site translates to: HCoV-NL63 spike overlapping peptide pool stimulation. Receptor source: a human donor who received a COVID-19 vaccine.

This clone was counted a few times. The sample holds other DNA sequences that translate to the same CDR3. The rearrangement uses TRBV3-1 (or the pseudogene TRBV3-2) and TRBJ1-2, with unresolved D. CDR3 length: 12 amino acids. The ends were cut back, 1 base at V and 2 bases at J, with 2 bases in the middle. Germline lookup yields CDR1 LGHDT and CDR2 YNNKEL (reference sequence). CDR3 DNA: TGTGCCAGCAGCCAAGTGAACTATGGCTACACCTTC. Translation gives CASSQVNYGYTF.

The V gene is TRBV7-8, the J gene TRBJ2-5; 10 bases match TRBD1. The CDR3 extends over 16 amino acids. J gave up 3 bases and V 4 bases, and 8 bases lay outside the gene matches. Germline lookup yields CDR1 SGHVS and CDR2 FQNEAQ. The CDR3 sequence: CASSYLGQGGKETQYF. CDR3 nucleotide sequence: TGTGCCAGCAGCTACCTAGGACAGGGGGGGAAAGAGACCCAGTACTTC.

V usage is TRBV18 and J usage is TRBJ2-3; 8 positions agree with TRBD2. The CDR3 has 20 residues. The germline CDR1 and CDR2 sequences are KGHSH and LQKENI. The ends lost 1 base at V and 4 bases at J; junction bases unmatched: 19. The CDR3 DNA reads as TGTGCCAGCTCACCACGACGGGGGGGGCTTAGAAGTACATTCCCAGATACGCAGTATTTT. Its translation: CASSPRRGGLRSTFPDTQYF.

The chain is built from TRBV6-5 and TRBJ2-6; weak D call: TRBD1 (5 bases). The germline CDR1 and CDR2 sequences are MNHEY and SVGAGI. Trimming left V 8 bases short and J 3 bases short, with 14 bases between. The length of the CDR3 is 15 residues. The CDR3 loop reads CASEFGAVGANVLTF. In DNA form, the CDR3 reads TGTGCCAGCGAGTTTGGGGCGGTTGGGGCCAACGTCCTGACTTTC.

This clone has just one count. This sequence joins TRBV5-1 and TRBJ1-1, with 8 positions matching TRBD1. With 6 bases clipped from V and 4 bases from J, the junction kept 17 bases outside the gene matches. From germline, CDR1 is SGHRS and CDR2 YFSETQ. The CDR3 has 17 amino acids. The CDR3 nucleotides are TGCGCCAGCACCAGGGAAGGGGGCAGGGGGCCTTCCACTGAAGCTTTCTTT. The encoded protein is CASTREGGRGPSTEAFF.

This clone came up a few times. The chain uses TRBV30 and TRBJ2-2; no firm D call. Trimming removed 4 bases from V and 7 bases from J, with 7 bases in between. The CDR3 sequence is 11 residues long. The germline V gene has CDR1 GTSNPN and CDR2 SVGIG (reference sequence). The CDR3 is CAWTYVGELFF. CDR3 in DNA: TGTGCCTGGACGTATGTCGGGGAGCTGTTTTTT.

This clone showed up just a few times. The rearrangement links TRBV7-2 to TRBJ1-6, with 8 bases that match TRBD1. With 3 bases clipped from V and 7 bases from J, the junction kept 8 bases outside the gene matches. CDR1 and CDR2 from the germline V gene are SGHTA and FQGNSA. This CDR3 is built from 16 residues. CDR3 coding DNA: TGTGCCAGCAGCTTGACAGGGGAAATTGGGAATTCACCCCTCCACTTT. Its translation is CASSLTGEIGNSPLHF.

The chain employs TRBV6-6 and TRBJ2-7; a weak D match, TRBD1 (6 bases). This CDR3 contains 14 residues. Trimming pared 6 bases from V and 2 bases from J, leaving 14 bases between. CDR1 and CDR2 from the germline V gene are MNHNY and SVGAGI (reference sequence). The CDR3 DNA sequence: TGTGCCAGCAGCTGGGACATCCCCCCCTACGAGCAGTACGTC. This translates into CASSWDIPPYEQYV.

The chain uses TRBV2 and TRBJ2-6, with D possibly being TRBD1 (6 bases). V gave up 9 bases and J gave up 4 bases, with 10 bases separating them. CDR1 is SNHLY, CDR2 FYNNEI, per germline. The CDR3 contains 13 residues. In DNA, the CDR3 is TGTGCCAGTAGGACAGCGGGGGCCAACGTCCTGACTTTC. Translating it yields CASRTAGANVLTF.

This clone was counted only a few times. The chain couples TRBV6-5 to TRBJ1-5; tentatively, D is TRBD1 (5 bases). CDR1 MNHEY and CDR2 SVGAGI come from the germline V gene. Trimming took 5 bases from V and 0 from J, leaving 11 bases between them. The CDR3 covers 15 residues. Written as DNA, the CDR3 is TGTGCCAGCAGTCGTACGAGGGGTAGCAATCAGCCCCAGCATTTT. It is translated as CASSRTRGSNQPQHF.

This clone was seen a single time. V and J are TRBV5-1 and TRBJ1-1, with unresolved D. The V gene's germline CDR1 is SGHRS and CDR2 YFSETQ. The CDR3 is 13 amino acids. Deletions cut 3 bases from V and 1 base from J, with 7 bases between. CDR3 bases: TGCGCCAGCAGCTCTCCGGGGAACACTGAAGCTTTCTTT. Translating it yields CASSSPGNTEAFF.

The chain couples TRBV5-1 to TRBJ1-4, with no clear D. Looked up from germline, CDR1 is SGHRS and CDR2 is YFSETQ. V lost 4 bases, J lost 5 bases, and 12 bases lay in between. The CDR3 sequence is 14 residues long. CDR3 sequence: CASSLGLDNEKLFF. In DNA form, the CDR3 reads TGCGCCAGCAGCCTCGGATTAGACAATGAAAAACTGTTTTTT.

V usage is TRBV7-3 and J usage is TRBJ2-3; 8 positions match TRBD1. Germline assignment: CDR1 SGHTA and CDR2 FQGTGA. The CDR3 is made up of 16 amino acids. V dropped 4 bases and J dropped 2; count of bases not matched to a gene: 8. The CDR3 here is CASSSADREFTDTQYF. In DNA, the CDR3 is TGTGCCAGCAGCTCCGCGGACAGGGAATTCACAGATACGCAGTATTTT.

V usage is TRBV6-2 or TRBV6-3 and J usage is TRBJ2-1; 7 nucleotides agree with TRBD1. The V gene's germline CDR1 is MNHEY and CDR2 SVGEGT. CDR3 length equals 15 residues. After removal of 2 bases from V and 4 bases from J, the junction contained 5 bases not matched to a gene. The CDR3 DNA reads TGTGCCAGCAGTTACACGGGACAGCTATACAATGAGCAGTTCTTC. Protein sequence: CASSYTGQLYNEQFF.

The chain couples TRBV3-1 (or the pseudogene TRBV3-2) to TRBJ1-2, with 7 bases fitting TRBD1. The CDR3 extends over 15 amino acids. Looked up from germline, CDR1 is LGHDT and CDR2 is YNNKEL (reference sequence). Trimming cost V 0 bases and J 6 bases; bases outside gene matches: 7. CDR3 DNA sequence: TGTGCCAGCAGCCAAGATTATGGACAGGCGGATGGCTACACCTTC. Its translation is CASSQDYGQADGYTF.

This chain connects TRBV7-2 to TRBJ2-2; TRBD2 matches 14 bases. Germline-derived CDR1 and CDR2 are SGHTA and FQGNSA. This CDR3 comprises 17 residues. Trimming removed 7 bases from V and 5 bases from J; junction bases left unmatched: 9. The CDR3 region is CASILTSGGAWTGELFF. CDR3 DNA: TGTGCCAGCATCCTGACTAGCGGGGGGGCATGGACCGGGGAGCTGTTTTTT.

The V and J genes are TRBV7-2 and TRBJ1-1; D is unresolved. V lost 7 bases and J lost 2, with 11 bases in between. Germline V lookup: CDR1 SGHTA, CDR2 FQGNSA. The CDR3 totals 13 residues. CDR3: CASTKDRNTEAFF. The CDR3 DNA reads TGTGCCAGCACTAAGGACCGTAACACTGAAGCTTTCTTT.

The chain employs TRBV28 and TRBJ2-7, with 11 positions matching TRBD2. Germline-derived CDR1 and CDR2 are MDHEN and SYDVKM. The CDR3 length is 15 residues. With V trimmed by 3 bases and J by 3 bases, 4 bases remained unmatched. The chain's CDR3 is CASSFSGGGIYEQYV. The CDR3 coding sequence is TGTGCCAGCAGTTTTAGCGGGGGGGGTATCTACGAGCAGTACGTC.

The chain couples TRBV10-3 to TRBJ1-1; a weak D match, TRBD1 (6 bases). The V end was cut by 6 bases, the J end by 1 base, with 12 bases between. This CDR3 contains 14 residues. Germline V gives CDR1 ENHRY, CDR2 SYGVKD. The CDR3 is CAIRLGQQNTEAFF. DNA of the CDR3: TGTGCCATCAGACTAGGACAGCAGAACACTGAAGCTTTCTTT.

This chain uses TRBV30 with TRBJ1-6; 7 nucleotides match TRBD1. CDR1 GTSNPN and CDR2 SVGIG come from the germline V gene (reference sequence). Losses at the gene ends were 2 bases for V and 9 bases for J; bases not matched to a gene: 13. The CDR3 contains 16 residues. CDR3 loop: CAWSLQGENRFSPLHF. Here the CDR3 DNA reads TGTGCCTGGAGTCTTCAGGGGGAGAATAGGTTTTCACCCCTCCACTTT.

The rearrangement joins TRBV7-2 to TRBJ2-5; maybe TRBD2 (5 bases). From germline, CDR1 is SGHTA and CDR2 FQGNSA. The CDR3 is made up of 16 amino acids. Trimming took off 5 bases at V and 2 bases at J, with 18 bases between the two ends. CDR3 loop: CASSDRSGLRQETQYF. The DNA for the CDR3 is TGTGCCAGCAGCGACCGCTCTGGACTTCGTCAAGAGACCCAGTACTTC.

J is TRBJ1-2 and V is TRBV21-1; the D call TRBD1 from the table was never checked on the DNA. TRBV21-1 is an annotated pseudogene. CDR3 length: 15 amino acids. CDR3 sequence: CASSPWDSFYYGYTF. The CDR3 DNA reads as TGTGCCAGCAGCCCCTGGGACAGTTTTTACTATGGCTACACCTTC.

J is TRBJ2-3 and V is TRBV18; 7 nucleotides agree with TRBD2. V trimming: 3 bases; J trimming: 3 bases; junction bases outside the gene matches: 15. This CDR3 spans 18 amino acids. Germline CDR1 KGHSH, CDR2 LQKENI. The CDR3 region is CASSPLGAGRRETDTQYF. CDR3 nucleotides: TGTGCCAGCTCACCTTTAGGAGCGGGGCGTCGGGAGACAGATACGCAGTATTTT.

This clone was counted a single time. This chain joins TRBV30 and TRBJ2-2; D perhaps matches TRBD1 (6 bases). V was cut by 1 base and J by 6 bases, with 9 bases left in between. Germline lookup yields CDR1 GTSNPN and CDR2 SVGIG (reference sequence). The CDR3 has 13 amino acids. As DNA, the CDR3 is TGTGCCTGGAGTGGGGGGCCCGCCGGGGAGCTGTTTTTT. This translates into CAWSGGPAGELFF.

The chain links TRBV6-5 to TRBJ2-3; TRBD2 matches at 8 bases. V trimming: 11 bases; J trimming: 1 base; junction bases outside the gene matches: 8. Germline-derived CDR1 and CDR2 are MNHEY and SVGAGI. The CDR3 totals 14 residues. The DNA of the CDR3 is TGTGCCCTCAGGATAGCGGGGCGCACAGATACGCAGTATTTT. Translated: CALRIAGRTDTQYF.

The V call is TRBV21-1, the J call TRBJ2-1; no DNA check was done on the table's D call, TRBD2. TRBV21-1 is assigned pseudogene status. The length of the CDR3 is 16 residues. The CDR3 DNA reads TGTGCCAGCAAAGAGGGCAGGCCCAGCTCCTACAATGAGCAGTTCTTC. The encoded protein is CASKEGRPSSYNEQFF.

The chain has TRBV6-5 and TRBJ1-1; no reliable D call. Trimming removed 6 bases at V and 4 bases at J, with 15 bases between. This CDR3 is 14 amino acids long. CDR1 is MNHEY and CDR2 is SVGAGI in the germline V gene. The CDR3 reads CASSFRRSSTEAFF. CDR3 coding DNA: TGTGCCAGCAGCTTCCGACGGAGTTCCACTGAAGCTTTCTTT.